The source of this TCR beta chain is a study of T-cell reconstitution after alpha-beta-depleted transplantation in children. To note about this clonotype: Its antigen is not identified.

With 2 bases removed from V and 0 bases from J, the gap between germline ends came to 10 bases. The CDR3 length is 16 residues. In germline, CDR1 is KGHSH, CDR2 LQKENI. Study-level results: Alpha-beta T cells about two months after transplant reportedly derived from several hundred expanded graft clones. Newly made T cells mostly supplied T-cell counts and diversity one year after transplant.

Unique molecular identifiers were incorporated during preparation of the TCRbeta library. TCRdb independently ran MiXCR on the PCR reads; one entry per CDR3 protein. The table lists some 290,000 distinct CDR3 sequences, approximately 23% of them singletons. The specimen comprised PBMCs, mostly from graft donor cells, sampled 180 days after TCRalphabeta/CD19-depleted stem cell transplant. The clonotype comes from a male patient younger than 18 who had a stem cell transplant for acute lymphoblastic leukemia, so the T cells may come from the graft donor. V usage is TRBV18 and J usage is TRBJ2-2; D unclear. The CDR3 sequence: CASSPGTTANTGELFF. DNA for the CDR3: TGTGCCAGCTCACCAGGCACCACAGCGAACACCGGGGAGCTGTTTTTT.